These 9 T cell receptor beta chains came from one sample sequenced in a study of response to subunit inactivated influenza vaccine. MiXCR was run by TCRdb on the RT-PCR reads, yielding one entry per CDR3 protein. The table shows hundreds of thousands of distinct CDR3 sequences, with 21% occurring only once. The sample consisted of PBMCs from blood, taken 21 months after vaccination. The receptor set was obtained from a man between 50 and 69 years old who received an inactivated influenza vaccine.

The table lists this clonotype with a few counts. V and J are TRBV7-2 and TRBJ1-5; D might be TRBD1 (5 bases). CDR1 is SGHTA and CDR2 is FQGNSA in the germline V gene. Trimming left V 1 base short and J 5 bases short, with 12 bases between. The CDR3 runs to 15 residues. This CDR3 reads CASSLGTTRDQPQHF. In DNA form, the CDR3 reads TGTGCCAGCAGCTTAGGGACAACAAGGGATCAGCCCCAGCATTTT.

This chain joins TRBV2 and TRBJ1-4; unclear D gene. V lost 2 bases to trimming and J lost 7 bases, with 11 bases between them. Germline V lookup: CDR1 SNHLY, CDR2 FYNNEI. The CDR3 contains 14 residues. Here the CDR3 DNA reads TGTGCCAGCAGTGAAAACCGAAACACTGAAAAACTGTTTTTT. Protein sequence: CASSENRNTEKLFF.

The chain carries TRBV7-6 and TRBJ2-1, with D hard to call. Trimming took 0 bases from V and 6 from J, leaving 15 bases between them. Germline-derived CDR1 and CDR2 are SGHVS and FNYEAQ. This CDR3 is 16 amino acids long. CDR3 nucleotide sequence: TGTGCCAGCAGCTTAGCCGGGCATAAATCGGTCAATGAGCAGTTCTTC. Translating gives CASSLAGHKSVNEQFF.

The genes are TRBV7-2 and TRBJ1-2; D ambiguous. V lost 5 bases and J 4 bases, leaving 11 bases between the germline ends. This CDR3 comprises 13 residues. Germline V gives CDR1 SGHTA, CDR2 FQGNSA. CDR3 in DNA: TGTGCCAGCAGCCCAACTACACTCTATGGCTACACCTTC. It specifies CASSPTTLYGYTF.

The chain carries TRBV5-1 and TRBJ2-7; 8 positions match TRBD1. The junction had 8 bases not matched to a gene; V was cut back by 3 bases and J by 0 bases. Germline V gene data show CDR1 as SGHRS and CDR2 as YFSETQ. CDR3 length equals 16 residues. This chain's CDR3 is CASSSAGTGLSYEQYF. The CDR3, as DNA: TGCGCCAGCAGCTCCGCAGGGACAGGCCTCTCCTACGAGCAGTACTTC.

The chain combines TRBV7-8 with TRBJ2-3; D not certain. Germline V gene lookup returns CDR1 SGHVS and CDR2 FQNEAQ. The CDR3 covers 14 residues. The V and J ends lost 2 bases and 4 bases respectively, with 10 bases between them. DNA for the CDR3: TGTGCCAGCAGCTTACGAAGTCGCGCAGATACGCAGTATTTT. It encodes CASSLRSRADTQYF. The whole variable domain, remainder taken from reference TRBV7-8 and TRBJ2-3, is GAGVSQSPRYKVAKRGQDVALRCDPISGHVSLFWYQQALGQGPEFLTYFQNEAQLDKSGLPSDRFFAERPEGSVSTLKIQRTQQEDSAVYLCASSLRSRADTQYFGPGTRLTVL.

This clonotype was seen more than once but under ten times. The chain links TRBV6-1 to TRBJ2-1; TRBD2 matches 7 bases. The germline V gene encodes CDR1 MNHNS and CDR2 SASEGT. This CDR3 spans 15 amino acids. V dropped 10 bases and J dropped 4; count of bases not matched to a gene: 13. The CDR3 DNA reads TGTGCCACACAACGAAGCGGGGCTGAATACAATGAGCAGTTCTTC. Protein: CATQRSGAEYNEQFF.

The DNA of the CDR3 is TGCGCTACTGGTAGGGAGAGCACAGATACGCAGTATTTT. Translated: CATGRESTDTQYF. J is TRBJ2-3 and V is TRBV5-1, with D perhaps matching TRBD2 (5 bases). Germline CDR1 SGHRS, CDR2 YFSETQ. There are 13 residues in the CDR3. Full variable domain (outside the CDR3, taken from reference TRBV5-1 and TRBJ2-3): KAGVTQTPRYLIKTRGQQVTLSCSPISGHRSVSWYQQTPGQGLQFLFEYFSETQRNKGNFPGRFSGRQFSNSRSEMNVSTLELGDSALYLCATGRESTDTQYFGPGTRLTVL.

This clonotype was seen a few times. The chain links TRBV19 to TRBJ2-1; D possibly corresponds to TRBD2 (5 bases). The germline V and J ends were trimmed by 3 bases and 7 bases, with 19 bases remaining between them. The CDR3 loop spans 16 amino acids. Germline V gene lookup returns CDR1 LNHDA and CDR2 SQIVND (reference sequence). CDR3 protein: CASSIAGRGRANEQFF. The CDR3 region has the DNA TGTGCCAGTAGTATCGCGGGTCGCGGACGCGCTAATGAGCAGTTCTTC.